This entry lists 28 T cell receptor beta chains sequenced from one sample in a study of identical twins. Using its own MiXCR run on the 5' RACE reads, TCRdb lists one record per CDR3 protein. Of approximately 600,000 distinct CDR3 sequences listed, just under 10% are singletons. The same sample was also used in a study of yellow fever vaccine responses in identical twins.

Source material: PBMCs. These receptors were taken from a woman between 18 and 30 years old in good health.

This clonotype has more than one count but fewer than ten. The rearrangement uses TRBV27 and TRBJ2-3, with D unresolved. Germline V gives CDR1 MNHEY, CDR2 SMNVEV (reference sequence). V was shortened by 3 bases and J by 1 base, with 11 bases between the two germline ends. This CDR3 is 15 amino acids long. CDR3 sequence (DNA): TGTGCCAGCAGTTTCACAACGCTTGGCACAGATACGCAGTATTTT. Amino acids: CASSFTTLGTDTQYF.

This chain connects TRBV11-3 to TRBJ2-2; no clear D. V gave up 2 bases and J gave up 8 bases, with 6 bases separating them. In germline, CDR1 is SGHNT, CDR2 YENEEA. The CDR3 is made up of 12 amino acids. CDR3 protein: CASSLRMGELFF. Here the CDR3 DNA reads TGTGCCAGCAGCTTACGTATGGGGGAGCTGTTTTTT. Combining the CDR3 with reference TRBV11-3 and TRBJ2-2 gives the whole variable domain EAGVVQSPRYKIIEKKQPVAFWCNPISGHNTLYWYLQNLGQGPELLIRYENEEAVDDSQLPKDRFSAERLKGVDSTLKIQPAELGDSAVYLCASSLRMGELFFGEGSRLTVL.

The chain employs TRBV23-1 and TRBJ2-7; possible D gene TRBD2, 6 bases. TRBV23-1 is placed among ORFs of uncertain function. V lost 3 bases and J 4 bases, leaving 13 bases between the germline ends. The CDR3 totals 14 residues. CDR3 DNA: TGCGCCAGCAGTCATTTGGGGGGAAAGTACGAGCAGTACTTC. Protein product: CASSHLGGKYEQYF.

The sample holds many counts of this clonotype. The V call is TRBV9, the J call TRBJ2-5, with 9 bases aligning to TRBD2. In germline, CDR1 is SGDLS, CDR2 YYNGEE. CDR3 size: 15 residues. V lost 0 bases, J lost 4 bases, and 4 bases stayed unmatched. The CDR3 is CASSVDGGGGETQYF. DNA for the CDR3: TGTGCCAGCAGCGTAGACGGCGGGGGGGGAGAGACCCAGTACTTC.

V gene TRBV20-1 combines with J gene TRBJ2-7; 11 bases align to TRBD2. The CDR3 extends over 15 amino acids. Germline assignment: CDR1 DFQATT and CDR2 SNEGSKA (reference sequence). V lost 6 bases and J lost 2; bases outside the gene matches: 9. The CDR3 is CSAEGTSGDAYEQYF. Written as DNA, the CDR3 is TGCAGTGCCGAGGGGACTAGCGGAGACGCCTACGAGCAGTACTTC.

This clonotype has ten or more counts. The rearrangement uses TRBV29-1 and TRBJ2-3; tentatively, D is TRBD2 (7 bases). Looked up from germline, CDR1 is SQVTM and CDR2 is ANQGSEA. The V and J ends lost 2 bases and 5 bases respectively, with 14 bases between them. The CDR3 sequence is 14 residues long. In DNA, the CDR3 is TGCAGCGTTGAATGGGGAGGGGGAAAAGATACGCAGTATTTT. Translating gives CSVEWGGGKDTQYF.

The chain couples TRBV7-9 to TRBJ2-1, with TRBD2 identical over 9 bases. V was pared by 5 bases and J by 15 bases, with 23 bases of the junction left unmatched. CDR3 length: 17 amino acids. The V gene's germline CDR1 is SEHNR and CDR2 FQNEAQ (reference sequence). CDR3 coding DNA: TGTGCCAGCAGCCGTCCCACTATAGCGGGAGTTTTAGGTTATCCGTTCTTC. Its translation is CASSRPTIAGVLGYPFF.

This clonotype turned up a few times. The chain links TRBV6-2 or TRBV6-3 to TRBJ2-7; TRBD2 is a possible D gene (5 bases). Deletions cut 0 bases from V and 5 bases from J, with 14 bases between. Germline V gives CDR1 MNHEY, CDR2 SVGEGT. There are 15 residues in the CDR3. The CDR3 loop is CASSYSTGWTNEQYF. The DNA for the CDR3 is TGTGCCAGCAGTTACTCTACGGGATGGACGAACGAGCAGTACTTC.

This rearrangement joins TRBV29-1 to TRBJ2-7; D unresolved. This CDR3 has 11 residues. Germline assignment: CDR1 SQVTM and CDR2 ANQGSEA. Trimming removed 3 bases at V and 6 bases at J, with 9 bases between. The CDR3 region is CSVDGSREQYF. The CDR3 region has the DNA TGCAGCGTTGACGGATCGCGCGAGCAGTACTTC.

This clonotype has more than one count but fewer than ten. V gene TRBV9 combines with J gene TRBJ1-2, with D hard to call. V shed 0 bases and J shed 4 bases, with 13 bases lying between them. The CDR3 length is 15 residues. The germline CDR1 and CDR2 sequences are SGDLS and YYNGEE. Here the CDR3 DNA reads TGTGCCAGCAGCGTAGCCCCAAATGAGGTCTATGGCTACACCTTC. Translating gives CASSVAPNEVYGYTF.

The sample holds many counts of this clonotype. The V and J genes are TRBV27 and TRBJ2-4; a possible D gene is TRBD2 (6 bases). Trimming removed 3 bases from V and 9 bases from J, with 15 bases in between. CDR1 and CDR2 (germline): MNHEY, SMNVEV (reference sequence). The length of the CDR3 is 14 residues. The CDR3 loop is CASSFKGGEAIQYF. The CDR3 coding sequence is TGTGCCAGCAGTTTTAAGGGCGGGGAAGCCATTCAGTACTTC.

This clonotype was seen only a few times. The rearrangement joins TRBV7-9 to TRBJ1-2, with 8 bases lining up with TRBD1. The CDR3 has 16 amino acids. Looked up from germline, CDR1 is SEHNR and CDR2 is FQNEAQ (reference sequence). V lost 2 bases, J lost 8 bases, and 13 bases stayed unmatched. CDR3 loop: CASSLLADRAQRGYTF. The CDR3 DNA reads TGTGCCAGCAGCTTACTTGCGGACAGGGCCCAGCGGGGCTACACCTTC.

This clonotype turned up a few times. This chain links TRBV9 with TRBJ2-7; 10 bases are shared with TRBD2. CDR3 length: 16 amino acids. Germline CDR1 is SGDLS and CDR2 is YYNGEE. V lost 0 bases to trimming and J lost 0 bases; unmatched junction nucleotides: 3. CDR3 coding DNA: TGTGCCAGCAGCGTAGGGGGACTAGCGAACTCCTACGAGCAGTACTTC. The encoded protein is CASSVGGLANSYEQYF.

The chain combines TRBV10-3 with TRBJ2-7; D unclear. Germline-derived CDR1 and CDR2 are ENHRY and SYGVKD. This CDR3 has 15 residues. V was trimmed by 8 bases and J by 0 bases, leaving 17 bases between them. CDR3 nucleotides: TGTGCCATCTCCCCCCGTGCCGACGGCTCCTACGAGCAGTACTTC. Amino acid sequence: CAISPRADGSYEQYF.

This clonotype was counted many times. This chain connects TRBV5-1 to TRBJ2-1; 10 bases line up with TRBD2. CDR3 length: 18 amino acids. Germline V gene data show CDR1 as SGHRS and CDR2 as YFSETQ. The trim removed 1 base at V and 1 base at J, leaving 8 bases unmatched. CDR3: CASSLFGLAGASYNEQFF. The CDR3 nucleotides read TGCGCCAGCAGCTTGTTCGGGCTAGCGGGGGCTTCCTACAATGAGCAGTTCTTC.

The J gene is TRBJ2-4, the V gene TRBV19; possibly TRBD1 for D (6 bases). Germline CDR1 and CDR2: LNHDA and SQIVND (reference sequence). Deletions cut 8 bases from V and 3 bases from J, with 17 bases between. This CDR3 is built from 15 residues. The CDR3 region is CASARGRGNKNIQYF. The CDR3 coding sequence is TGTGCCAGTGCCAGGGGCAGGGGAAACAAAAACATTCAGTACTTC.

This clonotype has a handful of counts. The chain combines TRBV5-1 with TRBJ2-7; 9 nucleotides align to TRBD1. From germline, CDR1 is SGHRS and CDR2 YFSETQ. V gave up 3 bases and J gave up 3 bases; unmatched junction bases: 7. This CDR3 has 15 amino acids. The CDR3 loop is CASSWGDRDNYEQYF. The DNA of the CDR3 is TGCGCCAGCAGCTGGGGGGACAGGGATAACTACGAGCAGTACTTC.

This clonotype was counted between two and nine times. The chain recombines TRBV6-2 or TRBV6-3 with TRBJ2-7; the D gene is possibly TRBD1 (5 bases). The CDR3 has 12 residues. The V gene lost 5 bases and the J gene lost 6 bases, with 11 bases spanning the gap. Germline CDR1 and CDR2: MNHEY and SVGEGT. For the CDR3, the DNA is TGTGCCAGCAGTGACCCAGGGTTCGAGCAGTACTTC. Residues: CASSDPGFEQYF.

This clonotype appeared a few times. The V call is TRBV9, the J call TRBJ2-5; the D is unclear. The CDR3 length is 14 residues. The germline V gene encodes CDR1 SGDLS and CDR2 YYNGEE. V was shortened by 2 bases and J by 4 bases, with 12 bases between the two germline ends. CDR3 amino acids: CASSVDGQVETQYF. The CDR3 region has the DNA TGTGCCAGCAGCGTCGACGGTCAAGTAGAGACCCAGTACTTC.

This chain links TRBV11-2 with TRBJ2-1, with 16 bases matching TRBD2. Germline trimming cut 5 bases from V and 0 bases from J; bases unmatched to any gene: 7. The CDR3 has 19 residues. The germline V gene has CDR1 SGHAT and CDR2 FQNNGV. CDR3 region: CASSTPGLAGGSSYNEQFF. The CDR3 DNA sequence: TGTGCCAGCAGCACTCCGGGACTAGCGGGGGGGAGCTCCTACAATGAGCAGTTCTTC.

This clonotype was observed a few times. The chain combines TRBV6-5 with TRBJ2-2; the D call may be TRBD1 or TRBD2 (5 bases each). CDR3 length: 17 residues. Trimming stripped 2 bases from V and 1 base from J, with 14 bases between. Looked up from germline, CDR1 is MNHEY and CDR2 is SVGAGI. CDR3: CASSYGASWENTGELFF. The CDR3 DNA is TGTGCCAGCAGTTACGGGGCTAGCTGGGAGAACACCGGGGAGCTGTTTTTT.

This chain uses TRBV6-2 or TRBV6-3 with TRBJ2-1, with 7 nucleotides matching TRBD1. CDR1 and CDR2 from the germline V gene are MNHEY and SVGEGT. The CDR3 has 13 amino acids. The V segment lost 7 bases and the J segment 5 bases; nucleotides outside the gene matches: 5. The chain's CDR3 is CASKGTENNEQFF. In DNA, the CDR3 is TGTGCCAGCAAAGGGACAGAAAACAATGAGCAGTTCTTC.

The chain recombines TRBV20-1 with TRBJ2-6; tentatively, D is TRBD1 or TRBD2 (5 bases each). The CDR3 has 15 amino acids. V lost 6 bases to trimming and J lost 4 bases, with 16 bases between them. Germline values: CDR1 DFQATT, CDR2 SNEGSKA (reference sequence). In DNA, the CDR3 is TGCAGTGCGATCACCGGGGCCACAGGGGCCAACGTCCTGACTTTC. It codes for CSAITGATGANVLTF.

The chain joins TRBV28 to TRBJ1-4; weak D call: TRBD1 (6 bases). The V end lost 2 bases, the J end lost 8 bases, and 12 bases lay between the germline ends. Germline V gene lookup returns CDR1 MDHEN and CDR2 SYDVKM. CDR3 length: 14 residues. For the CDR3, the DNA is TGTGCCAGCAGTTTAGGGGGGCGCCGAGAAAAACTGTTTTTT. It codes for CASSLGGRREKLFF.

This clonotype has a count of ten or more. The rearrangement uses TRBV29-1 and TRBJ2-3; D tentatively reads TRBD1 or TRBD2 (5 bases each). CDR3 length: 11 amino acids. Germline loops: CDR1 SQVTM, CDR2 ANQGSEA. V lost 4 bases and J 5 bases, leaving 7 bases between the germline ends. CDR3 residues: CSVVGGDTQYF. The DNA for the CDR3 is TGCAGCGTTGTTGGGGGAGATACGCAGTATTTT.

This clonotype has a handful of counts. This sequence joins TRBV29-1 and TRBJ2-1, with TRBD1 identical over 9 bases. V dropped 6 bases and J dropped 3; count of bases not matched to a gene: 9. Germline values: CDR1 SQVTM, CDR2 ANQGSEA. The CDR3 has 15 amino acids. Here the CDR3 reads CSVRGGTGYYNEQFF. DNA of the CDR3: TGCAGCGTGAGGGGGGGGACAGGGTACTACAATGAGCAGTTCTTC.

The DNA for the CDR3 is TGTGCCAGCAGTGGCGGAGGGGTACAGGGGGCAACGAAATCCTCCTACGAGCAGTACTTC. Protein sequence: CASSGGGVQGATKSSYEQYF. The V call is TRBV6-1, the J call TRBJ2-7, with TRBD1 matching over 9 bases. The CDR3 is 20 residues long. Germline V lookup: CDR1 MNHNS, CDR2 SASEGT. V shed 4 bases, J shed 0 bases, and the junction held 19 bases outside the gene matches.

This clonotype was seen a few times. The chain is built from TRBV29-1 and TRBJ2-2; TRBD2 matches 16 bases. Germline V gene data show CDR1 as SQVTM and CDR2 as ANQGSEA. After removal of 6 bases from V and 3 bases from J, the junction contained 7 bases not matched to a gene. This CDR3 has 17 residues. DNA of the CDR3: TGCAGCGTCGAGGGACTAGCGGGAGGGCCGGACACCGGGGAGCTGTTTTTT. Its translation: CSVEGLAGGPDTGELFF.